The sequence of this T cell receptor (beta chain) was determined in a study of technical replicates of blood from several donors. The CDR3 has 14 amino acids. V trimming: 2 bases; J trimming: 5 bases; junction bases outside the gene matches: 5. Germline V CDR1 and CDR2: SGHVS, FQNEAQ. The repertoire was sequenced with immunoSEQ multiplex PCR; TCRdb's copy has only in-frame clones and lacks some. Seen here are some 30,000 clones, 90% to 95% observed once, and the top ten hold about 4%. In its sample, this clone was seen once. The rearrangement uses TRBV7-8 and TRBJ2-7; 8 bases are a match to TRBD1. This receptor was identified in a human donor in good health. Some clones in this sample may be carry-over from other donors' samples. The material sequenced was PBMCs. This chain's CDR3 is CASSLRQGADEQYF. CDR3 coding DNA: TGTGCCAGCAGCTTAAGGCAGGGGGCCGACGAGCAGTACTTC.